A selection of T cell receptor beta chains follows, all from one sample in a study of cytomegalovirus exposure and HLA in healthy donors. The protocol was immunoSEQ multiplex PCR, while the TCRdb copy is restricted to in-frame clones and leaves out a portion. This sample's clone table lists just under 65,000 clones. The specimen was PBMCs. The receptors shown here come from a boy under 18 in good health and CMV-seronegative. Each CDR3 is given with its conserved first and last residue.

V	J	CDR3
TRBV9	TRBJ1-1	CASSVGQGTEAFF
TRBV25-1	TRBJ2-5	CASSDTGGLETQYF
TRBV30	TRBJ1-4	CAWRLTGLNEKLFF
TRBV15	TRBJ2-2	CATSRGGGFDTGELFF
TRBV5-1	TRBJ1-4	CASSSGQGVEKLFF
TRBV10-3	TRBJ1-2	CAISDRGRTNYGYTF
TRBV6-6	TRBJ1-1	CASSSGGGVNTEAFF
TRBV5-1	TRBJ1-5	CASSLGEGAQPQHF
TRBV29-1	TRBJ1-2	CSAPGQGDGYTF
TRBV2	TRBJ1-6	CASVRQGQADSPLHF
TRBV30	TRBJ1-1	CAWSAILRNTEAFF
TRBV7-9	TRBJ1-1	CASSWGGMNTEAFF
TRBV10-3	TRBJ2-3	CAIETGTGTNTQYF
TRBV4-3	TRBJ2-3	CASSKGELADTQYF
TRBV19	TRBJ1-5	CASSIRGAGNQPQHF
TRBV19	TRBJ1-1	CASIPPRF